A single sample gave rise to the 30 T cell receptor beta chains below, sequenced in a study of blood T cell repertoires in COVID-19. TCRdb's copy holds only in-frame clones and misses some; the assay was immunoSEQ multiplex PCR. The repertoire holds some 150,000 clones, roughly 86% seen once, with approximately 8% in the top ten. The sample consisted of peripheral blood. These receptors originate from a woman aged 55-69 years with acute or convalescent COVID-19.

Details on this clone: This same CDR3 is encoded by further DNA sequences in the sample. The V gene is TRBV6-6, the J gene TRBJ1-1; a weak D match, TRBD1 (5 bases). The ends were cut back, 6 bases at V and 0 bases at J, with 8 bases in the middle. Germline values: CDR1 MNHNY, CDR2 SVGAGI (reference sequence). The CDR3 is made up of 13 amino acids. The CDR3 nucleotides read TGTGCCAGCAGGCAGGGTATGAACACTGAAGCTTTCTTT. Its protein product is CASRQGMNTEAFF.

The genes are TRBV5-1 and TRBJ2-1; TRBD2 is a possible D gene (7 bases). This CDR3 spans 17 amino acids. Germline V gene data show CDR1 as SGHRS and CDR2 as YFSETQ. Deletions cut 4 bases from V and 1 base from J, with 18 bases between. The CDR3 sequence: CASSPEGGAGSYNEQFF. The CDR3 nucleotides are TGCGCCAGCAGCCCGGAAGGGGGGGCGGGGTCCTACAATGAGCAGTTCTTC.

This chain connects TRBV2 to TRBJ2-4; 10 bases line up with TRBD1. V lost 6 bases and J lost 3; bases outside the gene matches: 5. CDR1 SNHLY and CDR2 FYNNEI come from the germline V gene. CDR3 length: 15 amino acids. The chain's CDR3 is CASRTGGSDKNIQYF. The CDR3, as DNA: TGTGCCAGCAGGACAGGGGGCTCGGACAAAAACATTCAGTACTTC.

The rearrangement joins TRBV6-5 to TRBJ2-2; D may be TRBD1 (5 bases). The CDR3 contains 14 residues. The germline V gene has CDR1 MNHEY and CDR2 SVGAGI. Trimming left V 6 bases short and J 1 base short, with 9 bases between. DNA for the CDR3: TGTGCCAGCAGACAGGTCAAGAACACCGGGGAGCTGTTTTTT. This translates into CASRQVKNTGELFF.

The CDR3 region has the DNA TGTGCCAGCAGTTTTCAGGGGCTGGAGACCCAGTACTTC. Protein sequence: CASSFQGLETQYF. V gene TRBV12-3 or TRBV12-4 combines with J gene TRBJ2-5; D might be TRBD1 (6 bases). Trimming removed 3 bases from V and 5 bases from J, with 10 bases in between. The CDR3 has 13 residues.

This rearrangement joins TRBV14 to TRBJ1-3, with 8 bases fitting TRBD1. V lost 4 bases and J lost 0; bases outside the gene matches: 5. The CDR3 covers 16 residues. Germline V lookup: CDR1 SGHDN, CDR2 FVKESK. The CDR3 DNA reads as TGTGCCAGCAGCCTCCTGACAGGGGCCTCTGGAAACACCATATATTTT. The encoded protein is CASSLLTGASGNTIYF.

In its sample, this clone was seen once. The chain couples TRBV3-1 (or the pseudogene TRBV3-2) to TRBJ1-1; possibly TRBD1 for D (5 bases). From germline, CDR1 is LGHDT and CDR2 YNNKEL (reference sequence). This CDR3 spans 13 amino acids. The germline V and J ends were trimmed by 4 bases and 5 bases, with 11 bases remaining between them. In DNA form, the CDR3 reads TGTGCCAGCAGCCTAAACAGGCAAACTGAAGCTTTCTTT. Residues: CASSLNRQTEAFF.

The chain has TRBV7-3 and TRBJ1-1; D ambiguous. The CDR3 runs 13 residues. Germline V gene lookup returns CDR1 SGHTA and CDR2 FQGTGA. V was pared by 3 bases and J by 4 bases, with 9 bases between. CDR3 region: CASSFGVSTEAFF. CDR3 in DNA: TGTGCCAGCAGCTTCGGGGTTAGCACTGAAGCTTTCTTT.

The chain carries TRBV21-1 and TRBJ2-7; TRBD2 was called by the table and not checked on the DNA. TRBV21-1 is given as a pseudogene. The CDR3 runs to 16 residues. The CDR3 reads CASSKSVGKRVYEQYF. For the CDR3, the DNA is TGTGCCAGCAGCAAATCGGTCGGGAAGAGGGTCTACGAGCAGTACTTC.

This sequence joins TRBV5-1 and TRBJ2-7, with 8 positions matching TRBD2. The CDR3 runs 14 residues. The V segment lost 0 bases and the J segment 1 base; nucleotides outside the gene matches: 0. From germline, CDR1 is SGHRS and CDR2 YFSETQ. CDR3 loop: CASSLGLASYEQYF. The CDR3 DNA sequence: TGCGCCAGCAGCTTGGGACTAGCGTCCTACGAGCAGTACTTC.

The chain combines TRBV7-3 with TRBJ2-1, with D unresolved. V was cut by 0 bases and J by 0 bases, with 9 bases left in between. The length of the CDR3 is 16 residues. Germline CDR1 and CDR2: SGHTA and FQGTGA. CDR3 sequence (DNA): TGTGCCAGCAGCTTAACCCCGCCGAGCTCCTACAATGAGCAGTTCTTC. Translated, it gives CASSLTPPSSYNEQFF.

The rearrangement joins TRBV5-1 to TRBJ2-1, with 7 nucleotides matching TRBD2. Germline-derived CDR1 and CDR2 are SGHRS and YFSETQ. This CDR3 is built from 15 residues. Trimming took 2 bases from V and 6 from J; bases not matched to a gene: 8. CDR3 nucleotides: TGCGCCAGCAGCTTAAATGGGGGGGAACTCAATGAGCAGTTCTTC. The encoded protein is CASSLNGGELNEQFF.

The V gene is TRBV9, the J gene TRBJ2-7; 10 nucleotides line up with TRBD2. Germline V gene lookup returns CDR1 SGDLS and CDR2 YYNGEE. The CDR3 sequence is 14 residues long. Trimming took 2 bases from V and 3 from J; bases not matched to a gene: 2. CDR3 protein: CASSVSGGGYEQYF. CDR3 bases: TGTGCCAGCAGCGTCAGCGGGGGGGGCTACGAGCAGTACTTC.

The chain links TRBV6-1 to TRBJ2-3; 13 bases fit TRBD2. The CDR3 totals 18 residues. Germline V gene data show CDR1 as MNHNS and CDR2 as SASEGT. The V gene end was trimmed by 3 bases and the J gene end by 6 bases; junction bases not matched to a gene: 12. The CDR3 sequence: CASSEDRRLAGGADTQYF. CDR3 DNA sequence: TGTGCCAGCAGTGAGGACCGGAGACTAGCGGGGGGTGCCGATACGCAGTATTTT.

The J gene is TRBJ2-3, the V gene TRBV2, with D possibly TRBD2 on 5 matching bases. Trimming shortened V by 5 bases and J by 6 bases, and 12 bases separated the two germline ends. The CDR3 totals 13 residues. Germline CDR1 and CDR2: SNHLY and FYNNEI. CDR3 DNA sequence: TGTGCCAGCAGTAGATTTTCGGGGGATACGCAGTATTTT. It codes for CASSRFSGDTQYF.

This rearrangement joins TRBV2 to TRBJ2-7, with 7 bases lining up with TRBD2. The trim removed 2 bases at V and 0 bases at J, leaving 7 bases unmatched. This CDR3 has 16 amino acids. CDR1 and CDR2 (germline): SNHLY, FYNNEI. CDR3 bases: TGTGCCAGCAGTGAACCGGGGCGGGGGAACTCCTACGAGCAGTACTTC. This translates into CASSEPGRGNSYEQYF. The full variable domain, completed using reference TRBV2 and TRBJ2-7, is EPEVTQTPSHQVTQMGQEVILRCVPISNHLYFYWYRQILGQKVEFLVSFYNNEISEKSEIFDDQFSVERPDGSNFTLKIRSTKLEDSAMYFCASSEPGRGNSYEQYFGPGTRLTVT.

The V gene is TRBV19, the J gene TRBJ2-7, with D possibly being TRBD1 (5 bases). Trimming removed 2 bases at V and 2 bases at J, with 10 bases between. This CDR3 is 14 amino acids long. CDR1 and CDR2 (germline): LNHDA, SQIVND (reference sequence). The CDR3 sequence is CASSIQGRTYEQYF. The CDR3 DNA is TGTGCCAGTAGTATACAGGGAAGAACCTACGAGCAGTACTTC. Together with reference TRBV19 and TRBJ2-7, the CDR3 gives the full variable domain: DGGITQSPKYLFRKEGQNVTLSCEQNLNHDAMYWYRQDPGQGLRLIYYSQIVNDFQKGDIAEGYSVSREKKESFPLTVTSAQKNPTAFYLCASSIQGRTYEQYFGPGTRLTVT.

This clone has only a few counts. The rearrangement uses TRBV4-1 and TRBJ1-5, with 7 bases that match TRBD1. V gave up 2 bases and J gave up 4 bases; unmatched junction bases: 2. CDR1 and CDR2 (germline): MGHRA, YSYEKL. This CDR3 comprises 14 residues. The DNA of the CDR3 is TGCGCCAGCAGCCAACCGACAGGGAATCAGCCCCAGCATTTT. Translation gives CASSQPTGNQPQHF.

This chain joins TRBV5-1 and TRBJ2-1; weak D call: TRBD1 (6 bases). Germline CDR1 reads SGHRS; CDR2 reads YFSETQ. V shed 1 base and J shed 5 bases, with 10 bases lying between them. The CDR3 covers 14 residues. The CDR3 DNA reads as TGCGCCAGCAGCTTGACAACAGGGAACAATGAGCAGTTCTTC. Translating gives CASSLTTGNNEQFF. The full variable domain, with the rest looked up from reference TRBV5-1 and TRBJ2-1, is KAGVTQTPRYLIKTRGQQVTLSCSPISGHRSVSWYQQTPGQGLQFLFEYFSETQRNKGNFPGRFSGRQFSNSRSEMNVSTLELGDSALYLCASSLTTGNNEQFFGPGTRLTVL.

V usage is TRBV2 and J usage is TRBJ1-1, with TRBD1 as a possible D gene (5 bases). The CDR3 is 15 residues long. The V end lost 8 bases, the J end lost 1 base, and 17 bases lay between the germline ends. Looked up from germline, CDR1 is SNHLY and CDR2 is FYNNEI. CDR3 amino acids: CASAPLAGQNTEAFF. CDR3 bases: TGTGCCAGCGCCCCCCTCGCAGGGCAGAACACTGAAGCTTTCTTT.

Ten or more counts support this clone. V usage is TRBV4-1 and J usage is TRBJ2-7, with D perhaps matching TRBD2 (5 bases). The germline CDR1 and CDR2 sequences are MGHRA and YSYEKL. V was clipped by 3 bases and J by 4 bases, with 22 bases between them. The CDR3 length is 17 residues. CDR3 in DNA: TGCGCCAGCAGCCAGAAGGTTGGACTGACTGGGGTATACGAGCAGTACTTC. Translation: CASSQKVGLTGVYEQYF.

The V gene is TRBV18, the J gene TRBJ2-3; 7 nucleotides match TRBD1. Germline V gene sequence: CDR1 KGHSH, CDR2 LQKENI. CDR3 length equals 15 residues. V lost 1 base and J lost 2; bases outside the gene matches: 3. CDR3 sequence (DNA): TGTGCCAGCTCACCACGGGACAGCTACACAGATACGCAGTATTTT. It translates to CASSPRDSYTDTQYF.

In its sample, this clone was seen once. CDR3 in amino acids: CAISGGGSYEQYF. The CDR3 DNA is TGTGCCATCAGTGGGGGGGGCTCCTACGAGCAGTACTTC. The chain employs TRBV10-3 and TRBJ2-7, with 7 bases lining up with TRBD2. There are 13 residues in the CDR3. V shed 4 bases and J 0 bases; nucleotides not matched to a gene: 0. CDR1 ENHRY and CDR2 SYGVKD come from the germline V gene.

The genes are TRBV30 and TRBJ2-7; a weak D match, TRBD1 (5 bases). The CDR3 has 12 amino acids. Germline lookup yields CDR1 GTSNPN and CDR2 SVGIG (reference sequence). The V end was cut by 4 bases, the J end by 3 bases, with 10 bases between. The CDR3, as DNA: TGTGCCTGGAAGGGGCAGGGCTACGAGCAGTACTTC. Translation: CAWKGQGYEQYF.

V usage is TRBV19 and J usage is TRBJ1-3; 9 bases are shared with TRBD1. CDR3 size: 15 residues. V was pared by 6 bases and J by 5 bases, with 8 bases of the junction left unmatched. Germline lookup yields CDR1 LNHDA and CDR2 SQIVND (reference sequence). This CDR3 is CASRSAGTGRNTIYF. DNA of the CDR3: TGTGCCAGTAGAAGCGCCGGGACAGGGAGAAACACCATATATTTT.

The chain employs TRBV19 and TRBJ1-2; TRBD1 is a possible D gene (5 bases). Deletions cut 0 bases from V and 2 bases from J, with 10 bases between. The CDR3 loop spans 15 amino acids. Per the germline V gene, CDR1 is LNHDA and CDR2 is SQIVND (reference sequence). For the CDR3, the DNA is TGTGCCAGTAGTATAGATCGGAGGGACAACTATGGCTACACCTTC. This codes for CASSIDRRDNYGYTF.

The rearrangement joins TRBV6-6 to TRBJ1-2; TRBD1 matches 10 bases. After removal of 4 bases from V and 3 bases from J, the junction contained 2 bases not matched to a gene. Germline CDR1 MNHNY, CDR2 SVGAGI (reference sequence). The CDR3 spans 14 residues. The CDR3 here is CASSSTGGDYGYTF. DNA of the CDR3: TGTGCCAGCAGTTCGACAGGGGGCGACTATGGCTACACCTTC.

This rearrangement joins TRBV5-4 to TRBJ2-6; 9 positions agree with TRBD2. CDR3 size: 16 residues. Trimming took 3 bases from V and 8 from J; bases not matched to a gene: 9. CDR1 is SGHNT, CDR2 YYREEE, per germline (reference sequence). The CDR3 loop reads CASSSPGLANPNVLTF. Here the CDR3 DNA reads TGTGCCAGCAGCTCACCGGGACTAGCAAACCCCAACGTCCTGACTTTC.

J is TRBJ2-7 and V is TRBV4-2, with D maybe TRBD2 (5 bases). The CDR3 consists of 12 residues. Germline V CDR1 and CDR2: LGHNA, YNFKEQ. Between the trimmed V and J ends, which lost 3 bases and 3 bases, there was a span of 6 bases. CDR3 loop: CASSQSGYEQYF. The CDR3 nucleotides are TGTGCCAGCAGCCAGAGCGGCTACGAGCAGTACTTC.

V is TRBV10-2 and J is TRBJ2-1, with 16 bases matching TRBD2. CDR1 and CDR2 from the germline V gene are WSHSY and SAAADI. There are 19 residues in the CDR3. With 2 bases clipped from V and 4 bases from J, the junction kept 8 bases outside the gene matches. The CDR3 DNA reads TGCGCCAGCAGTGAGAAGGGACTAGCGGGGGGGCCTTTATACAATGAGCAGTTCTTC. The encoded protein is CASSEKGLAGGPLYNEQFF.